This entry is about one TCR beta chain. Its antigen is as yet unknown. The entry originates in a study of T-cell reconstitution after alpha-beta-depleted transplantation in children. Broader study findings: After transplant, at about two months, alpha-beta T cells were reportedly derived from several hundred expanded graft clones. T cells produced anew were the main source of T-cell counts and diversity one year after transplant. Recipient T cells and thymic progenitors that survived gave rise to the high TCRbeta diversity observed at day 60 in some patients.

Looked up from germline, CDR1 is KGHSH and CDR2 is LQKENI. Trimming at V came to 0 bases and at J to 5 bases, leaving 4 bases not matched to a gene. This CDR3 is built from 16 residues. Unique molecular identifiers were incorporated during preparation of the TCRbeta library. Each CDR3 protein gets one entry after TCRdb re-called the PCR reads with MiXCR. This table has around 800,000 distinct CDR3 sequences, about 15% appearing once. The gene calls are TRBV18 and TRBJ2-1; 10 bases fit TRBD2. The sequence came from a male patient under 18 who had a stem cell transplant for acute lymphoblastic leukemia, so the T cells may come from the graft donor. The sequences come from PBMCs, mostly from graft donor cells, collected 360 days after TCRalphabeta/CD19-depleted stem cell transplant. The CDR3 spells CASSPPGAGGHNEQFF. In DNA form, the CDR3 reads TGTGCCAGCTCACCACCGGGAGCGGGAGGGCACAATGAGCAGTTCTTC.